Below are 31 T cell receptor beta chains sequenced from a single sample in a study of read filtering for tumor transcriptome and immune sequencing. Molecular barcoded adaptors covering alpha/delta and beta/gamma chains were used on approximately 400 ng RNA. MiXCR was run by TCRdb on the reads, yielding one entry per CDR3 protein. The data contain around 41,000 distinct CDR3 sequences, 14% of them seen just once; the ten biggest clones take up about 17%. Material for sequencing was a population of CD138-negative cells sorted from bone marrow. These receptors came from a donor over 35 with multiple myeloma.

At least ten counts were recorded for this clonotype. V is TRBV4-3 and J is TRBJ1-1; D gene unclear. CDR1 and CDR2 from the germline V gene are LGHNA and YSLEER. Trimming took off 2 bases at V and 5 bases at J, with 9 bases between the two ends. The CDR3 length is 13 residues. CDR3 nucleotide sequence: TGCGCCAGCAGCCAAAGGAGGAGGACTGAAGCTTTCTTT. Protein product: CASSQRRRTEAFF.

This clonotype has a count of ten or more. The chain joins TRBV27 to TRBJ2-7; 10 nucleotides align to TRBD1. The CDR3 is made up of 16 amino acids. The ends lost 5 bases at V and 3 bases at J; junction bases unmatched: 10. Germline CDR1 reads MNHEY; CDR2 reads SMNVEV (reference sequence). The CDR3 sequence: CASSLSGTGAYYEQYF. CDR3 DNA: TGTGCCAGCAGTCTGTCCGGGACAGGGGCGTACTACGAGCAGTACTTC.

This clonotype has a count of ten or more. The chain employs TRBV4-1 and TRBJ2-2; D gene uncertain. The germline CDR1 and CDR2 sequences are MGHRA and YSYEKL. V was shortened by 4 bases and J by 2 bases, with 8 bases between the two germline ends. This CDR3 is built from 14 residues. This CDR3 is CASSLVSNTGELFF. The CDR3 nucleotides read TGCGCCAGCAGCCTCGTGTCAAACACCGGGGAGCTGTTTTTT.

This clonotype was observed at least ten times. The chain couples TRBV28 to TRBJ2-2, with D maybe TRBD1 (6 bases). The CDR3 consists of 19 residues. V was trimmed by 7 bases and J by 0 bases, leaving 24 bases between them. Germline CDR1 is MDHEN and CDR2 is SYDVKM. CDR3 DNA sequence: TGTGCCAGCAACCCTCAAGGACAGTACCTAACTTCGAACACCGGGGAGCTGTTTTTT. Translation gives CASNPQGQYLTSNTGELFF.

In this sample, this clonotype turned up many times. The rearrangement joins TRBV7-3 to TRBJ1-2, with D unclear. Germline V CDR1 and CDR2: SGHTA, FQGTGA. Trimming left V 5 bases short and J 6 bases short, with 16 bases between. The CDR3 consists of 14 residues. This chain's CDR3 is CASSRTPDVDGYTF. The CDR3 DNA follows: TGTGCCAGCAGCCGTACTCCGGACGTCGATGGCTACACCTTC.

This clonotype was picked up a small number of times. The rearrangement uses TRBV2 and TRBJ1-5; no reliable D call. The CDR3 totals 13 residues. CDR1 is SNHLY and CDR2 is FYNNEI in the germline V gene. V was cut by 8 bases and J by 5 bases, with 13 bases left in between. The CDR3 here is CASGETGHQPQHF. DNA of the CDR3: TGTGCCAGCGGGGAGACCGGTCATCAGCCCCAGCATTTT.

Comments on this clonotype: The germline gene is not matched at one end of the junction; a read error may be the cause. The chain uses TRBV2 and TRBJ1-5; D not certain. The CDR3 covers 14 residues. CDR1 is SNHLY and CDR2 is FYNNEI in the germline V gene. DNA for the CDR3: TGTGCCAGCAGTGGCAAGTGGGGTAATCGGCCCCAGCATTTT. Its translation: CASSGKWGNRPQHF.

This clonotype has at least ten counts. This chain uses TRBV9 with TRBJ2-1; D gene uncertain. From germline, CDR1 is SGDLS and CDR2 YYNGEE. The CDR3 is made up of 13 amino acids. Trimming stripped 0 bases from V and 6 bases from J, with 7 bases between. The CDR3 here is CASSVEVANEQFF. CDR3 DNA sequence: TGTGCCAGCAGCGTAGAAGTGGCCAATGAGCAGTTCTTC.

The sample holds many counts of this clonotype. The chain employs TRBV5-1 and TRBJ2-1; 11 nucleotides match TRBD2. CDR3 length equals 18 residues. Germline CDR1 reads SGHRS; CDR2 reads YFSETQ. The V segment lost 2 bases and the J segment 0 bases; nucleotides outside the gene matches: 7. CDR3 coding DNA: TGCGCCAGCAGCTTAGAGACTAGCGGGACCTACTCCTACAATGAGCAGTTCTTC. Translated: CASSLETSGTYSYNEQFF.

This clonotype was found many times. The chain uses TRBV5-4 and TRBJ2-3, with 8 bases aligning to TRBD1. Germline lookup yields CDR1 SGHNT and CDR2 YYREEE (reference sequence). V shed 1 base and J 8 bases; nucleotides not matched to a gene: 12. The CDR3 loop spans 16 amino acids. CDR3 coding DNA: TGTGCCAGCAGCTTGTGGCGGGACAGGTGGAAGGGTACGCAGTATTTT. It encodes CASSLWRDRWKGTQYF.

This clonotype was observed many times. This chain uses TRBV5-1 with TRBJ1-1, with D perhaps TRBD1 (5 bases). Per the germline V gene, CDR1 is SGHRS and CDR2 is YFSETQ. The V end lost 2 bases, the J end lost 0 bases, and 8 bases lay between the germline ends. This CDR3 is 14 amino acids long. For the CDR3, the DNA is TGCGCCAGCAGCTTTAGGACATTGAACACTGAAGCTTTCTTT. Translation: CASSFRTLNTEAFF.

This clonotype was recorded a few times. V gene TRBV20-1 combines with J gene TRBJ1-1, with D unclear. Germline CDR1 DFQATT, CDR2 SNEGSKA (reference sequence). The CDR3 is made up of 13 amino acids. DNA for the CDR3: TGCAGAGGAACCGGACGGTTGAACACTGAAGCTTTCTTT. Its translation: CRGTGRLNTEAFF.

This clonotype was observed at least ten times. The V call is TRBV10-3, the J call TRBJ1-2; 9 nucleotides match TRBD1. V shed 7 bases, J shed 6 bases, and the junction held 15 bases outside the gene matches. Germline V gene sequence: CDR1 ENHRY, CDR2 SYGVKD. This CDR3 spans 16 amino acids. The CDR3, as DNA: TGTGCCATCACTTATAATCCGGGACAGGGTTTGCATGGCTACACCTTC. It is translated as CAITYNPGQGLHGYTF.

Points on this clonotype: A much larger clone is a single base away; this may be a read error. The CDR3 sequence: CASSRGQGASYERYF. The CDR3, as DNA: TGCGCCAGCAGCAGAGGACAGGGGGCGTCCTACGAGCGGTACTTC. The J gene is TRBJ2-7, the V gene TRBV5-1; 11 bases align to TRBD1. The CDR3 extends over 15 amino acids. CDR1 and CDR2 from the germline V gene are SGHRS and YFSETQ. Together with reference TRBV5-1 and TRBJ2-7, the CDR3 gives the full variable domain: KAGVTQTPRYLIKTRGQQVTLSCSPISGHRSVSWYQQTPGQGLQFLFEYFSETQRNKGNFPGRFSGRQFSNSRSEMNVSTLELGDSALYLCASSRGQGASYERYFGPGTRLTVT.

The sample holds many counts of this clonotype. The chain links TRBV7-2 to TRBJ1-1; the D gene is possibly TRBD1 (6 bases). The CDR3 extends over 16 amino acids. From germline, CDR1 is SGHTA and CDR2 FQGNSA. Between the trimmed V and J ends, which lost 3 bases and 6 bases, there was a span of 20 bases. The CDR3 here is CASSFGGKGGASEAFF. CDR3 DNA sequence: TGTGCCAGCAGCTTTGGGGGGAAGGGGGGGGCCTCTGAAGCTTTCTTT.

This clonotype was found many times. This chain links TRBV3-1 with TRBJ2-2; D is ambiguous. V lost 4 bases and J 5 bases, leaving 2 bases between the germline ends. The CDR3 length is 11 residues. Germline V gene data show CDR1 as LGHDT and CDR2 as YNNKEL (reference sequence). CDR3 loop: CASSRTGELFF. The CDR3 bases are TGTGCCAGCAGCCGTACCGGGGAGCTGTTTTTT.

Ten or more counts support this clonotype. J is TRBJ1-5 and V is TRBV7-2; TRBD1 agrees at 8 bases. Germline values: CDR1 SGHTA, CDR2 FQGNSA. V shed 3 bases and J 4 bases; nucleotides not matched to a gene: 5. CDR3 size: 15 residues. DNA for the CDR3: TGTGCCAGCAGCTTCGACAGGGGCCCAAATCAGCCCCAGCATTTT. Translation: CASSFDRGPNQPQHF.

V and J are TRBV7-2 and TRBJ1-4, with 9 nucleotides matching TRBD1. Trimming at V came to 3 bases and at J to 5 bases, leaving 7 bases not matched to a gene. Germline values: CDR1 SGHTA, CDR2 FQGNSA. The CDR3 is 16 amino acids. The CDR3, as DNA: TGTGCCAGCAGCTTCCAATCCGGGACAGGGAATGAAAAACTGTTTTTT. Protein sequence: CASSFQSGTGNEKLFF.

As to this clonotype: It may be a read error: a sequence one base away is much more abundant. In nucleotides, the CDR3 is TGCGCCAGCGGGGAGGGGAGCACTGAAGCTTTCTTT. Translating gives CASGEGSTEAFF. This chain uses TRBV4-3 with TRBJ1-1, with D maybe TRBD1 (5 bases). The CDR3 loop spans 12 amino acids. Per the germline V gene, CDR1 is LGHNA and CDR2 is YSLEER. Trimming removed 8 bases at V and 4 bases at J, with 11 bases between.

This clonotype was seen many times. The CDR3 here is CASSPPAGGNTEAFF. CDR3 DNA: TGTGCCAGCTCACCACCCGCAGGCGGGAACACTGAAGCTTTCTTT. The chain uses TRBV18 and TRBJ1-1; D is unclear. V was cut by 0 bases and J by 1 base, with 9 bases left in between. Germline loops: CDR1 KGHSH, CDR2 LQKENI. This CDR3 is built from 15 residues.

In its sample, this clonotype was seen a few times. The chain combines TRBV4-2 with TRBJ2-3; D remains unclear. V was clipped by 1 base and J by 4 bases, with 12 bases between them. This CDR3 is built from 15 residues. Germline V lookup: CDR1 LGHNA, CDR2 YNFKEQ. In nucleotides, the CDR3 is TGTGCCAGCAGCCAAGTTGTGGGTTCGGCAGATACGCAGTATTTT. Its protein product is CASSQVVGSADTQYF.

This clonotype came up many times. The gene calls are TRBV12-3 or TRBV12-4 and TRBJ2-3; D ambiguous. V was shortened by 6 bases and J by 2 bases, with 15 bases between the two germline ends. CDR3 length equals 15 residues. This CDR3 reads CASRKDLRPTDTQYF. CDR3 DNA sequence: TGTGCCAGCAGGAAGGACCTCCGTCCCACAGATACGCAGTATTTT.

As for this clonotype: A clone one base away is much larger, so this may be a read error. The gene calls are TRBV21-1 and TRBJ1-5; TRBD1 is the table's D call, not checked against the DNA. TRBV21-1 is a known pseudogene. The CDR3 has 16 residues. The CDR3 DNA reads as TGTGCCAGCAGAGGTGGGACAACCGGGAGCAATCAGCCCCAGCATTTT. This gives the protein CASRGGTTGSNQPQHF.

This clonotype was counted many times. One end of the junction is discordant with germline, which a read error may explain. CDR3 amino acids: CASSFDGVRTDTHYF. The CDR3 DNA sequence: TGTGCCAGCAGCTTTGACGGAGTGCGCACAGATACGCATTATTTT. This sequence joins TRBV5-6 and TRBJ2-3; D call uncertain. Germline V lookup: CDR1 SGHDT, CDR2 YYEEEE. This CDR3 is 15 amino acids long.

This clonotype was counted ten times or more. The chain combines TRBV29-1 with TRBJ2-1; 7 bases match TRBD2. Losses at the gene ends were 5 bases for V and 0 bases for J; bases not matched to a gene: 7. CDR1 and CDR2 (germline): SQVTM, ANQGSEA. The CDR3 length is 15 residues. The CDR3 coding sequence is TGCAGCGTTATCCCCCAGCGGGGCTCCTACAATGAGCAGTTCTTC. Protein: CSVIPQRGSYNEQFF.

This clonotype was seen at least ten times. The V and J genes are TRBV2 and TRBJ2-7, with TRBD1 matching 7 bases. The V gene's germline CDR1 is SNHLY and CDR2 FYNNEI. The length of the CDR3 is 12 residues. After removal of 11 bases from V and 4 bases from J, the junction contained 8 bases not matched to a gene. The DNA of the CDR3 is TGTGCCGGCTCAGGGGGACGGTACGAGCAGTACTTC. Translation: CAGSGGRYEQYF.

The V and J genes are TRBV7-2 and TRBJ2-1; 10 nucleotides agree with TRBD2. Germline V gene lookup returns CDR1 SGHTA and CDR2 FQGNSA. Trimming took 3 bases from V and 7 from J; bases not matched to a gene: 12. The CDR3 extends over 17 amino acids. CDR3 sequence (DNA): TGTGCCAGCAGCTTGCGGAGCAGCGGGGGGGCCGTGAATGAGCAGTTCTTC. Its protein is CASSLRSSGGAVNEQFF. The full variable domain, completed using reference TRBV7-2 and TRBJ2-1, is GAGVSQSPSNKVTEKGKDVELRCDPISGHTALYWYRQSLGQGLEFLIYFQGNSAPDKSGLPSDRFSAERTGGSVSTLTIQRTQQEDSAVYLCASSLRSSGGAVNEQFFGPGTRLTVL.

With respect to this clonotype: Given a far larger clone just one base away, this is likely a sequencing read error. The chain joins TRBV20-1 to TRBJ1-6, with a tentative D call TRBD1 (5 bases). The better agreement between TRBJ1-1 and the DNA end casts doubt on the J call. The CDR3 loop spans 13 amino acids. Germline V lookup: CDR1 DFQATT, CDR2 SNEGSKA (reference sequence). The CDR3 reads CSQFTGVWTGAFF. In DNA, the CDR3 is TGCAGTCAATTTACAGGAGTATGGACTGGAGCTTTCTTT.

A word on this clonotype: A far larger clone lies a single base away; this is likely a read error. V gene TRBV6-5 combines with J gene TRBJ2-7; D remains unclear. The CDR3 consists of 15 residues. Germline loops: CDR1 MNHEY, CDR2 SVGAGI. In DNA form, the CDR3 reads TGTGCCATCAGTACACCGACACCGACCCTCTACAAGCAGTATTTC. Translating gives CAISTPTPTLYKQYF.

On this clonotype: This may be a read error, as it is one base from a much larger clone. This sequence joins TRBV4-1 and TRBJ2-7, with 8 nucleotides matching TRBD2. CDR1 is MGHRA, CDR2 YSYEKL, per germline. This CDR3 comprises 14 residues. CDR3 nucleotides: TGCGCCTGCAGCCAAGGGCGGGGGGACTCCGAGCAGTACTTC. It yields the protein CACSQGRGDSEQYF.

This clonotype was found many times. The V gene is TRBV4-3, the J gene TRBJ2-7; 7 bases line up with TRBD1. Germline-derived CDR1 and CDR2 are LGHNA and YSLEER. Trimming took 2 bases from V and 3 from J; bases not matched to a gene: 4. The CDR3 sequence is 14 residues long. As DNA, the CDR3 is TGCGCCAGCAGCCAACGGGACAGATACTACGAGCAGTACTTC. It encodes CASSQRDRYYEQYF.